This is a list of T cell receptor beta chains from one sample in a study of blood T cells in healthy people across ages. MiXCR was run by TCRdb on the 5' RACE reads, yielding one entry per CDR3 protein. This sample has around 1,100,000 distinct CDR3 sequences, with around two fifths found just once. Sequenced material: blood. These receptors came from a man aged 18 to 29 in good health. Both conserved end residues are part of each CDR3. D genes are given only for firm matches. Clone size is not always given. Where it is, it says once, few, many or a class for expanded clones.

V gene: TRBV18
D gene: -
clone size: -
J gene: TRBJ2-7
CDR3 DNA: TGTGCCAGCTCACCAGCACAGGGTCCCTCCTACGAGCAGTACTTC
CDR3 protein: CASSPAQGPSYEQYF

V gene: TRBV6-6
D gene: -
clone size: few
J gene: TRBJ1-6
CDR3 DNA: TGTGCCAGCAGTCCCGGAGGGCCTTCACCCCTCCACTTT
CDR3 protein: CASSPGGPSPLHF

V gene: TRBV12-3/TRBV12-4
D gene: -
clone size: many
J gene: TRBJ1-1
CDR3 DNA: TGTGCCAGCCTCAAGACGGAGAACACTGAAGCTTTCTTT
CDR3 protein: CASLKTENTEAFF

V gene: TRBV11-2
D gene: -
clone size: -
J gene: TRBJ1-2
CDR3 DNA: TGTGCCAGCAACCTGGCACGGGATGGCTACACCTTC
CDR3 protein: CASNLARDGYTF

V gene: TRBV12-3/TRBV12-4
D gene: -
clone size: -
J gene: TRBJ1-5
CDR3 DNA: TGTGCCAGCAGTGTAGACGGGCCCCAGCCCCAGCATTTT
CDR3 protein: CASSVDGPQPQHF

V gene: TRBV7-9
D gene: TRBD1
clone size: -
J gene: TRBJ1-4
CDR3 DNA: TGTGCCAGCAGCTTAACGGACAGGAATAATGAAAAACTGTTTTTT
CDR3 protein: CASSLTDRNNEKLFF

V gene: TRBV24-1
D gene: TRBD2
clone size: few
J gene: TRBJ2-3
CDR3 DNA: TGTGCCACCAGTGATTCTCGACTAGCGGCAAGCACAGATACGCAGTATTTT
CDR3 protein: CATSDSRLAASTDTQYF

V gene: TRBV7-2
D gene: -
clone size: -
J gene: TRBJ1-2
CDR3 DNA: TGTGCCAGCAGCCCTAACGACAGTCTTTACGGCTACACCTTC
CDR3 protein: CASSPNDSLYGYTF

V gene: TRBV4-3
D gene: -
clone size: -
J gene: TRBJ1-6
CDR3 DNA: TGCGCCAGCAGCCAAGATGGGTACGGTAATTCACCCCTCCACTTT
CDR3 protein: CASSQDGYGNSPLHF

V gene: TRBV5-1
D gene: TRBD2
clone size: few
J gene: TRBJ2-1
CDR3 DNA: TGCGCCAGCAGCTTGGAGGTAGCGGGGGGCAGGAGCTCCTACAATGAGCAGTTCTTC
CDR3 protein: CASSLEVAGGRSSYNEQFF

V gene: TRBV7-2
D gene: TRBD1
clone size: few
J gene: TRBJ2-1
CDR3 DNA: TGTGCCAGCAGCTTAGTCGGGACAGGGAACAATGCGCAGTTCTTC
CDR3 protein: CASSLVGTGNNAQFF

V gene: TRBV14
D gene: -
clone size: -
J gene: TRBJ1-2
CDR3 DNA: TGTGCCAGCAGCCAAGTGTGGCAGGCTCAGGGCTACACCTTC
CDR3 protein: CASSQVWQAQGYTF

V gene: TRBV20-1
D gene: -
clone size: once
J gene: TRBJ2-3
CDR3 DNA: TGCAGTGCCGGCCGGGCCCCCACAGATACGCGGTATTTT
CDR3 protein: CSAGRAPTDTRYF

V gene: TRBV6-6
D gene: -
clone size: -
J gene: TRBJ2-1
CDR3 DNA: TGTGCCAGCAGGCCGCGAGGGGAGCGGTGGACAGTCAATGAGCAGTTCTTC
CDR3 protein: CASRPRGERWTVNEQFF

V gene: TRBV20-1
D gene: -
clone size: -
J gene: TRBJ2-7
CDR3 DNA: TGCAGTTCCTATAGCTCAGGGGCTACGAAGCAGTACTTC
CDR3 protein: CSSYSSGATKQYF

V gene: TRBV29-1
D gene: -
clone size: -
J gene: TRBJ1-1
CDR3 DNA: TGCAGCGTTGGGAGGGACACCCCGGGGAACACTGAAGCTTTCTTT
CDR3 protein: CSVGRDTPGNTEAFF

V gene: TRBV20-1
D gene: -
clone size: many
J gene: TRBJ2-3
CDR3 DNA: TGCAGTGCTAGAGATAATAGGCACCCTAGCACAGATACGCAGTATTTT
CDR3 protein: CSARDNRHPSTDTQYF

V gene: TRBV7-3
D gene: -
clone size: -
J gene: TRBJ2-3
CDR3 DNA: TGTGCCAGCAGCTTCGGGGCTGGCACAGATACGCAGTATTTT
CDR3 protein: CASSFGAGTDTQYF

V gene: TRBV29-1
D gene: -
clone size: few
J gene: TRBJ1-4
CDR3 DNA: TGCAGCGTTGAGTTGGGTGAAAAACTGTTTTTT
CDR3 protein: CSVELGEKLFF

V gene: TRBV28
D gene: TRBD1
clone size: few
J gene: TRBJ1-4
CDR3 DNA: TGTGCCAGCAGCTCCGACAGGGGGACTTGGTTTTTT
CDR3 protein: CASSSDRGTWFF

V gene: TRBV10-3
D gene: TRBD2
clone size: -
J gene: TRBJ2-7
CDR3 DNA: TGTGCCATCACTGACGGGGGGAGTTATGAGCAGTACTTC
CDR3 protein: CAITDGGSYEQYF

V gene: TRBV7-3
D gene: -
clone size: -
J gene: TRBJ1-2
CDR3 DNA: TGTGCCAGCAGCTTATTACCAGGACGATATGGCTACACCTTC
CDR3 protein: CASSLLPGRYGYTF

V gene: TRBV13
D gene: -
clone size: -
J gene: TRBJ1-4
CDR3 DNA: TGTGCCAGCAGCCCGCAGACAACTAATGAAAAACTGTTTTTT
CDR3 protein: CASSPQTTNEKLFF

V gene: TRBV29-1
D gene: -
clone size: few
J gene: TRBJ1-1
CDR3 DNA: TGCAGCGTTGTAGGGCGGGCATCCACAAAAGCTTTCTTT
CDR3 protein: CSVVGRASTKAFF

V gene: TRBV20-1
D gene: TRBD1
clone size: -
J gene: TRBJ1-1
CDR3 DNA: TGCAGTGCTAGAAAGTTGAAGGGGGCGGAGACTGAAGCTTTCTTT
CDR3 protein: CSARKLKGAETEAFF

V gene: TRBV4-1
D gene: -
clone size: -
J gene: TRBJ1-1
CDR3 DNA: TGCGCCAGCAGCCAAGAGGGGCAGATGGACACTGAAGCTTTCTTT
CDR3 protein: CASSQEGQMDTEAFF

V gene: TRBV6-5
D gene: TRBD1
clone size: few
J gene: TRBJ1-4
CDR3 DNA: TGTGCCAGCAGGCCACAGGGGGCTGTTGAAAAACTGTTTTTT
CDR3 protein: CASRPQGAVEKLFF

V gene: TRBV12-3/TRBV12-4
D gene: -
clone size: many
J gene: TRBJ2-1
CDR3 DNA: TGTGCCAGCAGTTTTCAGTTGGCCTACAATGAGCAGTTCTTC
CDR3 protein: CASSFQLAYNEQFF

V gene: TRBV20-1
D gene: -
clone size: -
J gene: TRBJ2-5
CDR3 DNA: TGCAGTGCTAGAGATTTTGGGGGCGTGACCCAGTACTTC
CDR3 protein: CSARDFGGVTQYF

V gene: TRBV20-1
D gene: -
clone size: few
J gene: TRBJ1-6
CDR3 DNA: TGCAGTGCCCAAAGGGGCGGAGGGGCGAAATCCTATAATTCACCCCTCCACTTT
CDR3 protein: CSAQRGGGAKSYNSPLHF

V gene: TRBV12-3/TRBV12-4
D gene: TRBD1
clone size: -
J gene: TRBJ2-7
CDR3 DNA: TGTGCCAGCAGCGCCTCATTGGGGGACAGGGGCGACGAGCAGTACTTC
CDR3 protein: CASSASLGDRGDEQYF

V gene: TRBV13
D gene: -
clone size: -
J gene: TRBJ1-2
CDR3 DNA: TGTGGCAGCAGCCCCCAGAATAACTATGACTACACCTTC
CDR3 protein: CGSSPQNNYDYTF

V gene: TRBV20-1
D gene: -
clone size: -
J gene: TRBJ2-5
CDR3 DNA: TGCAGTGCTCCAAAGGGGGGGCCAGAGACCCAGTACTTC
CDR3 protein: CSAPKGGPETQYF

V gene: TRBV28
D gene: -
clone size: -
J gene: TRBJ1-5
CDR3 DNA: TGTGCCAGCAGTCCCCGGATGGCGGGGCGGAATCAGCCCCAGCATTTT
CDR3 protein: CASSPRMAGRNQPQHF

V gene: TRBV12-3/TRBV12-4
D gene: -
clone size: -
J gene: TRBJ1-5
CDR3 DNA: TGTGCCAGCAATACACGACAGGCGAATAGCAATCAGCCCCAGCATTTT
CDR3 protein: CASNTRQANSNQPQHF

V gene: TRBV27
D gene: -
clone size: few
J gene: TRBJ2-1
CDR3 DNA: TGTGCCAGCAGTTTATATCGTGAGCAGTTCTTC
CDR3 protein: CASSLYREQFF

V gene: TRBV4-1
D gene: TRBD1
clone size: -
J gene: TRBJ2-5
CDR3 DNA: TGCGCCAGCAGCCGGGGACAGAGCCAAGAGACCCAGTACTTC
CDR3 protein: CASSRGQSQETQYF

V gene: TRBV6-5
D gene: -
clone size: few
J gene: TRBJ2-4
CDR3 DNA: TGTGCCAGCAGTTACTCTTCGCATGAAGGAAACATTCAGTACTTC
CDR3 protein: CASSYSSHEGNIQYF

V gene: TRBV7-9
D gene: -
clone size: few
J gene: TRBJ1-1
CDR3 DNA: TGTGCCAGCAGCTTAGAGACTGAAGCTTTCTTT
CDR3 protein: CASSLETEAFF

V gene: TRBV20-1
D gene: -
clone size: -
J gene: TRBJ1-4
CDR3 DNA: TGCAGTGCTCATAAAGATGCAACTAATGAAAAACTGTTTTTT
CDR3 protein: CSAHKDATNEKLFF

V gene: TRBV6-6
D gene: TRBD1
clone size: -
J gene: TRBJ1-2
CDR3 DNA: TGTGCCAGCAGATTCAGGGGGTACGGCTACACCTTC
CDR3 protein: CASRFRGYGYTF

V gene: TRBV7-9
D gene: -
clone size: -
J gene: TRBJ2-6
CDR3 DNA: TGTGCCAGCAGCTTGATCAGGGTCTCTGGGGCCAACGTCCTGACTTTC
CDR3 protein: CASSLIRVSGANVLTF

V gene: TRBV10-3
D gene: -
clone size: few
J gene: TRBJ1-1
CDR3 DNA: TGTGCCATCAGGGAAACAGGGAGCACTGAAGCTTTCTTT
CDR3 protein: CAIRETGSTEAFF

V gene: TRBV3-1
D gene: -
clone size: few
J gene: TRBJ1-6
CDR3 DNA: TGTGCCAGCAGCCAGGGCGGATCCTATAATTCACCCCTCCACTTT
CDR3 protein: CASSQGGSYNSPLHF

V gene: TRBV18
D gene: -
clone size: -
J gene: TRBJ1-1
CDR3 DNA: TGTGCCAGCTCACCTCCTTCGGGACACTCGAACACTGAAGCTTTCTTT
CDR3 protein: CASSPPSGHSNTEAFF

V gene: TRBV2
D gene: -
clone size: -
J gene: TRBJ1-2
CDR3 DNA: TGTGCCAGCAGTGAGAAGGGGCATAACTATGGCAACACCTTC
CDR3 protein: CASSEKGHNYGNTF

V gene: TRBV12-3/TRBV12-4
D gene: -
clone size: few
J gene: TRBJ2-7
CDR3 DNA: TGTGCCAGCACCCCTACCGGGTATTCCTACGAGCAGTACTTC
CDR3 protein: CASTPTGYSYEQYF

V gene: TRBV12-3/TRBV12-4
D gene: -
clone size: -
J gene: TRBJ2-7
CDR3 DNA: TGTGCCAGCAGTTGGGATGGGGGCCCAGGGGAGCAGTACTTC
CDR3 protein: CASSWDGGPGEQYF

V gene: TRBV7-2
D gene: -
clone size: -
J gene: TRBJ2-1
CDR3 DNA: TGTGCCAGCAGCCCTCGACAGCCCCGTGTAAACTACAATGAGCAGTTCTTC
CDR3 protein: CASSPRQPRVNYNEQFF

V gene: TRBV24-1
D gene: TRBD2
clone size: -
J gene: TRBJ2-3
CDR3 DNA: TGTGCCACCAGTGATTCTCAGGGAGGGACAGATACGCAGTATTTT
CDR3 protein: CATSDSQGGTDTQYF

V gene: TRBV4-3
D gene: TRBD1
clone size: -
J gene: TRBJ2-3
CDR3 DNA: TGCGCCAGCAGCCAACCAAAGGACAGGGGTACGCAGTATTTT
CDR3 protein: CASSQPKDRGTQYF